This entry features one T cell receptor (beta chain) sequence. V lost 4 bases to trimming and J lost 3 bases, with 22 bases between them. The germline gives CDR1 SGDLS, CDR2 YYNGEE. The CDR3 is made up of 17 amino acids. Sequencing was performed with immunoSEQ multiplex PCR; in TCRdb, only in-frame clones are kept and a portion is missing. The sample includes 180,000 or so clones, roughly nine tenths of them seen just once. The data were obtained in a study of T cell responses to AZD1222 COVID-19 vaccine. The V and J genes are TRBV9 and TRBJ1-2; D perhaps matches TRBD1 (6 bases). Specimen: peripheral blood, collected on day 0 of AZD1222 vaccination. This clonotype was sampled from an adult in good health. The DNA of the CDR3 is TGTGCCAGCAGCTCCCAGAGGGCCAGGGGAGGTGACTATGGCTACACCTTC. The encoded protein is CASSSQRARGGDYGYTF.